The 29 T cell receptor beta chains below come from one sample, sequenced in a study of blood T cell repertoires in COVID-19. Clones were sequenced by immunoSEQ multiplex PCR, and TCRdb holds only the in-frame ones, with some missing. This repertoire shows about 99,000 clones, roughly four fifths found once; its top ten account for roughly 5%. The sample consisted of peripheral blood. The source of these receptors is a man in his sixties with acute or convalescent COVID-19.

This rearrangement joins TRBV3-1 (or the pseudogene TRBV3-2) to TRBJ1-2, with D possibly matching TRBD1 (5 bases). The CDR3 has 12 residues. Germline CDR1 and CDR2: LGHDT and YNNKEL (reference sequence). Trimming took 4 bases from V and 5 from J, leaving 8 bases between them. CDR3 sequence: CASSPTGYGYTF. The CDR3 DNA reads TGTGCCAGCAGCCCCACAGGTTATGGCTACACCTTC.

Here the CDR3 DNA reads TGTGCCAGCTCACCAGTTCCTAGCTCACCATTAATTAAAGATACGCAGTATTTT. Encoded protein: CASSPVPSSPLIKDTQYF. The chain couples TRBV18 to TRBJ2-3; possible D gene TRBD2, 5 bases. Trimming stripped 2 bases from V and 5 bases from J, with 23 bases between. The CDR3 contains 18 residues. The V gene's germline CDR1 is KGHSH and CDR2 LQKENI.

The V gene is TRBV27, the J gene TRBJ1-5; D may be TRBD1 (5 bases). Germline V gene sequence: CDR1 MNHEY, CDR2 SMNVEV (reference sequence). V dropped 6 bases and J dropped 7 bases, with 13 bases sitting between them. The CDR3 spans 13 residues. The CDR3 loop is CASRGQGLQPQHF. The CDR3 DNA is TGTGCCAGCAGAGGGCAGGGCCTCCAGCCCCAGCATTTT.

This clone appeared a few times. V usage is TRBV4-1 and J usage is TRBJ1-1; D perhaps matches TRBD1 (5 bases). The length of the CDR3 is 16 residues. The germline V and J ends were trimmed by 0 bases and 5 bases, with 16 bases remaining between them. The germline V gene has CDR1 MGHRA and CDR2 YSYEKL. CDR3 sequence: CASSQDRVLVYTEAFF. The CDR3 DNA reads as TGCGCCAGCAGCCAAGACAGGGTATTGGTTTATACTGAAGCTTTCTTT.

The CDR3 sequence is CASGQLMNTEAFF. CDR3 bases: TGTGCCAGTGGACAGCTCATGAACACTGAAGCTTTCTTT. The genes are TRBV2 and TRBJ1-1; a weak D match, TRBD1 (6 bases). The V and J ends lost 9 bases and 0 bases respectively, with 11 bases between them. This CDR3 is 13 amino acids long. The germline V gene encodes CDR1 SNHLY and CDR2 FYNNEI. Supplemented by reference TRBV2 and TRBJ1-1, the full variable domain reads EPEVTQTPSHQVTQMGQEVILRCVPISNHLYFYWYRQILGQKVEFLVSFYNNEISEKSEIFDDQFSVERPDGSNFTLKIRSTKLEDSAMYFCASGQLMNTEAFFGQGTRLTVV.

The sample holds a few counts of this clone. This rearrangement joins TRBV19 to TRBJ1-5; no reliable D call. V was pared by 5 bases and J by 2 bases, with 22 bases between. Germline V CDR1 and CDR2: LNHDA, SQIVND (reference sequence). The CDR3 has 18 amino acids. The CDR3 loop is CASSPQRRSARGNQPQHF. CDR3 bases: TGTGCCAGTAGTCCGCAGCGGCGGTCGGCGCGGGGCAATCAGCCCCAGCATTTT.

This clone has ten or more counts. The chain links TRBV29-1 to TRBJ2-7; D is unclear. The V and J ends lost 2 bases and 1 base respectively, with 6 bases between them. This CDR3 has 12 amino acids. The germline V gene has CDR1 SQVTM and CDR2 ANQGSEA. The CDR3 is CSVELRSYEQYF. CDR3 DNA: TGCAGCGTTGAACTTCGTTCCTACGAGCAGTACTTC.

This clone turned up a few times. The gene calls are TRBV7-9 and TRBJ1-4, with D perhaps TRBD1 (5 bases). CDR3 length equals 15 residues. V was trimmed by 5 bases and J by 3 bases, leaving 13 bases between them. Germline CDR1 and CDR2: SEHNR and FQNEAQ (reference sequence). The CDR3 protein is CASSPGRGSNEKLFF. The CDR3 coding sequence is TGTGCCAGCAGCCCAGGACGGGGGTCTAATGAAAAACTGTTTTTT.

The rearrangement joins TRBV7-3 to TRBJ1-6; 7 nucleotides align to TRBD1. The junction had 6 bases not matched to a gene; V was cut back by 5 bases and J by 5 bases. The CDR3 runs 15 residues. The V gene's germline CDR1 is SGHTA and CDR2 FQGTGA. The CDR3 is CASSAGGQNNSPLHF. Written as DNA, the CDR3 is TGTGCCAGCAGCGCCGGGGGACAGAATAATTCACCCCTCCACTTT.

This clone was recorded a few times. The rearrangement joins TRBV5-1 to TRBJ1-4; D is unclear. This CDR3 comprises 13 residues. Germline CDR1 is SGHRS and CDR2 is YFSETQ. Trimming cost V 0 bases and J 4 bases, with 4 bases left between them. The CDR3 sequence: CASSLAINEKLFF. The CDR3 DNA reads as TGCGCCAGCAGCTTGGCCATTAATGAAAAACTGTTTTTT.

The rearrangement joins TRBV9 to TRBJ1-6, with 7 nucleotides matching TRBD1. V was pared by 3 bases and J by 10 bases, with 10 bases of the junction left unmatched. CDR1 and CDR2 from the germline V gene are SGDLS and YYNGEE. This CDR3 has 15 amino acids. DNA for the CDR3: TGTGCCAGCAGCGCTCTGGACAGGTATTGGTCACCCCTCCACTTT. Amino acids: CASSALDRYWSPLHF.

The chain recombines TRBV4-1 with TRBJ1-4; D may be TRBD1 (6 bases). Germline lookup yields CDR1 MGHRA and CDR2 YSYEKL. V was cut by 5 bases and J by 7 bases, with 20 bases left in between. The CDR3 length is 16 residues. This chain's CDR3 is CASSLWGGPGTEKLFF. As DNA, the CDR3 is TGCGCCAGCAGCTTATGGGGGGGGCCAGGGACTGAAAAACTGTTTTTT.

CDR3: CASSRSTGGEDEKLFF. For the CDR3, the DNA is TGTGCCAGCAGCCGTTCGACAGGGGGCGAGGATGAAAAACTGTTTTTT. The chain carries TRBV3-1 (or the pseudogene TRBV3-2) and TRBJ1-4, with 10 bases that match TRBD1. CDR1 is LGHDT, CDR2 YNNKEL, per germline (reference sequence). V was clipped by 4 bases and J by 6 bases; unmatched bases: 8. The CDR3 totals 16 residues.

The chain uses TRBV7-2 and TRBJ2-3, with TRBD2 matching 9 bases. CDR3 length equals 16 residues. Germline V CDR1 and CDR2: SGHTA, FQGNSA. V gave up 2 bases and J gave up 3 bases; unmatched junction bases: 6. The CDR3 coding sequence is TGTGCCAGCAGCTTATCCGGGACTAGCTTGACAGATACGCAGTATTTT. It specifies CASSLSGTSLTDTQYF.

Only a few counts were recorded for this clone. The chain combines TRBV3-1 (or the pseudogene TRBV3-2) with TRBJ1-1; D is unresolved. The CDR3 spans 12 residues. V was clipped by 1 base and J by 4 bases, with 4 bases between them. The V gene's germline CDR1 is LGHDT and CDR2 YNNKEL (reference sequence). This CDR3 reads CASSQASTEAFF. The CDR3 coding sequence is TGTGCCAGCAGCCAAGCCTCCACTGAAGCTTTCTTT.

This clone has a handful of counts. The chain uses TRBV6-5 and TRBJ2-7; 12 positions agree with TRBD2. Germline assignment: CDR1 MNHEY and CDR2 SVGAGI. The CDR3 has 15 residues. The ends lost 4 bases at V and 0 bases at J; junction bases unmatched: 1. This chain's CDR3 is CASSSTSGSSYEQYF. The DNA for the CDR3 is TGTGCCAGCAGTTCGACTAGCGGGAGCTCCTACGAGCAGTACTTC.

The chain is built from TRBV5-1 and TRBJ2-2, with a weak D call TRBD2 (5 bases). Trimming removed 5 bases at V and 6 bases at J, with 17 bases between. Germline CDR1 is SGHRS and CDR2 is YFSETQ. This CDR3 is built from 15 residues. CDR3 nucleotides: TGCGCCAGCAGGCTGGCTTCGGGGATGGCCGGGGAGCTGTTTTTT. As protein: CASRLASGMAGELFF.

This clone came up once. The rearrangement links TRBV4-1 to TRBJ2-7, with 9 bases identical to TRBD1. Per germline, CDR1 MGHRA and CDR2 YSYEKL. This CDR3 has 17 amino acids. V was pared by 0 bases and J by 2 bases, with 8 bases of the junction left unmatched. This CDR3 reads CASSQESWGQGTYEQYF. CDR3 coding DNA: TGCGCCAGCAGCCAAGAATCTTGGGGACAGGGAACCTACGAGCAGTACTTC.

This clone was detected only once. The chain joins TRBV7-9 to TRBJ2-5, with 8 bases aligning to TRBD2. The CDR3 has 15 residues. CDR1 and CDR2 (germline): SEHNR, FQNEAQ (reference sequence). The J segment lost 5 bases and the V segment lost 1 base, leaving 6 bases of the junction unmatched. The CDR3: CASSLGSGGHETQYF. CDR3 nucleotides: TGTGCCAGCAGCTTAGGGTCGGGGGGGCATGAGACCCAGTACTTC.

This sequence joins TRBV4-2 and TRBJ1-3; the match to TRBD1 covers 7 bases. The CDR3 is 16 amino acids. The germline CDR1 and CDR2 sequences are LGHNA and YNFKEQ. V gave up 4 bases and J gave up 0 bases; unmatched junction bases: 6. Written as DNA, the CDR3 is TGTGCCAGCAGCCGGGGACAGCAAGACTCTGGAAACACCATATATTTT. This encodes CASSRGQQDSGNTIYF.

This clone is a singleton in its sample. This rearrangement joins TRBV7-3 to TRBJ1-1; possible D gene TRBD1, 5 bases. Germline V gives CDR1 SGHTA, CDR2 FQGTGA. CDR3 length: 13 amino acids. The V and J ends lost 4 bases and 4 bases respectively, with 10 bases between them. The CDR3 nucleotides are TGTGCCAGCAGCTATACAAGGGGCACTGAAGCTTTCTTT. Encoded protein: CASSYTRGTEAFF.

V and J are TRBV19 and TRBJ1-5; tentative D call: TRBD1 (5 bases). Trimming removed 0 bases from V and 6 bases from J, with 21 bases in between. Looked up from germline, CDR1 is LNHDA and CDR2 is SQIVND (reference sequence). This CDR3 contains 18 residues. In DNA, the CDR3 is TGTGCCAGTAGTATAGATGGGCAGGGATTTGATACGATTCAGCCCCAGCATTTT. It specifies CASSIDGQGFDTIQPQHF. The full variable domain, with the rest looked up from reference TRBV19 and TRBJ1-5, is DGGITQSPKYLFRKEGQNVTLSCEQNLNHDAMYWYRQDPGQGLRLIYYSQIVNDFQKGDIAEGYSVSREKKESFPLTVTSAQKNPTAFYLCASSIDGQGFDTIQPQHFGDGTRLSIL.

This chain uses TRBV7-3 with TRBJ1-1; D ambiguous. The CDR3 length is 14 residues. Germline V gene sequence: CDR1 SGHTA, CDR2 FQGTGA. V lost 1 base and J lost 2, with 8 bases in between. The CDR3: CASSLIPINTEAFF. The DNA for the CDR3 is TGTGCCAGCAGCTTAATCCCTATTAACACTGAAGCTTTCTTT.

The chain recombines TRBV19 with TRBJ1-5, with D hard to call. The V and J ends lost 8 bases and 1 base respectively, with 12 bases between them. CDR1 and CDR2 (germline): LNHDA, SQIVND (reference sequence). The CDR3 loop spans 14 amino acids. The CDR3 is CASASGGSNQPQHF. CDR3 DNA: TGTGCCAGTGCAAGTGGAGGGAGCAATCAGCCCCAGCATTTT.

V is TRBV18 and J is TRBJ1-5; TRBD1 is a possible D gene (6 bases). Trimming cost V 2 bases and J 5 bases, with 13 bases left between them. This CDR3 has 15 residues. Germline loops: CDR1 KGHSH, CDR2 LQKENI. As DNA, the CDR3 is TGTGCCAGCTCACCAGACCAAGGGGGGGATCAGCCCCAGCATTTT. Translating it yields CASSPDQGGDQPQHF.

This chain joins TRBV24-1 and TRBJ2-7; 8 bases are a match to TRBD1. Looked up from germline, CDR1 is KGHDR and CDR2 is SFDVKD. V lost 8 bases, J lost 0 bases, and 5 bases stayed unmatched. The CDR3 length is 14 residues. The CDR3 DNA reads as TGTGCCACCACCGCGACAGGGGCCTCCTACGAGCAGTACTTC. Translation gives CATTATGASYEQYF.

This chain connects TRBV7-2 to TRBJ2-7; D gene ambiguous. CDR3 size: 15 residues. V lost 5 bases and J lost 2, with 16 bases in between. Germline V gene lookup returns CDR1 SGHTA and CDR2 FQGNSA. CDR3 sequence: CASSPYIGSAYEQYF. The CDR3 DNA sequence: TGTGCCAGCAGCCCATACATCGGGTCTGCCTACGAGCAGTACTTC.

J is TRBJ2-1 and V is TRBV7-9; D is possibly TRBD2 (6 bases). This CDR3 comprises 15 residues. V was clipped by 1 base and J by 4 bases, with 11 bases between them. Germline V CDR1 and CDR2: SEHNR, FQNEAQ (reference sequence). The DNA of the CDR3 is TGTGCCAGCAGCTTAGGGTATAGCGGATACAATGAGCAGTTCTTC. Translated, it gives CASSLGYSGYNEQFF.

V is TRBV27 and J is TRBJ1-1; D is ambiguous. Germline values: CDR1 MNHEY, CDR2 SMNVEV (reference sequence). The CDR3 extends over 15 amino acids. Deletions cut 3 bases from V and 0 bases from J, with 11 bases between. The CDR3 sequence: CASSFEGSMNTEAFF. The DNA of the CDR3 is TGTGCCAGCAGTTTCGAGGGCTCCATGAACACTGAAGCTTTCTTT.